The rows below give T cell receptor beta chains drawn from one sample of a study of OX40 agonist ivuxolimab in advanced cancers. Libraries were prepared by immunoSEQ multiplex PCR; TCRdb keeps only in-frame clonotypes and omits some of them. The data hold approximately 70,000 clones, with approximately 90% observed a single time. Sequences were derived from CD4+ or CD8+ T cells sorted from blood, sampled in a trial of the OX40 agonist ivuxolimab. The receptors derive from an adult with an advanced solid tumor such as melanoma, head and neck, liver or kidney cancer. CDR3s include the opening cysteine and the closing phenylalanine or tryptophan. D genes are given only for firm matches. Clone size is given for some rows only: seen once, a few or many times, or a class if the clone is expanded.

J | size | V | D | DNA | CDR3
TRBJ2-1 | once | TRBV28 | NA | TGTGCCAGCAGGGGAAGGGGCAACTACAATGAACAGTTCTTC | CASRGRGNYNEQFF
TRBJ2-4 | NA | TRBV7-8 | NA | TGTGCCAGCAGCCGGGTGGAGGGAGACATTCAGTACTTC | CASSRVEGDIQYF
TRBJ2-5 | NA | TRBV5-1 | NA | TGCGCCAGCAGCTTGGACGGGGGCGGCAAGACCCAGTACTTC | CASSLDGGGKTQYF
TRBJ1-3 | NA | TRBV5-1 | NA | TGCGCCAGCAGCACCGAACAGGGCAACGGAAACACCATATATTTT | CASSTEQGNGNTIYF
TRBJ1-1 | NA | TRBV19 | NA | TGTGCCAGTAGTATGTCTGGCGGGAAGAACACTGAAGCTTTCTTT | CASSMSGGKNTEAFF
TRBJ2-2 | NA | TRBV5-1 | NA | TGCGCCAGCAGACGGACGGAGAACACCGGGGAGCTGTTTTTT | CASRRTENTGELFF
TRBJ2-7 | NA | TRBV28 | TRBD2 | TGTGCCAGCAGTTCCCCGGGACTAGCGGGAGTGGAGCAGTACTTC | CASSSPGLAGVEQYF
TRBJ1-1 | NA | TRBV19 | NA | TGTGCCAGTAGTAGGACTTTTGAAGCTTTCTTT | CASSRTFEAFF
TRBJ2-7 | NA | TRBV28 | NA | TGTGCCAGCATGCGAAGATCCTACGAGCAGTACTTC | CASMRRSYEQYF
TRBJ2-7 | NA | TRBV7-3 | NA | TGTGCCAGCAGCTTAACCGGGGCGCAGTACTACGAGCAGTACTTC | CASSLTGAQYYEQYF
TRBJ2-3 | NA | TRBV7-9 | TRBD1 | TGTGCCAGCAGCGTTACAGGGGCGCCGGCGCAGTATTTT | CASSVTGAPAQYF
TRBJ1-1 | NA | TRBV29-1 | NA | TGCAGCGTTGGAGACAGGAACACTGAAGCTTTCTTT | CSVGDRNTEAFF
TRBJ2-3 | NA | TRBV4-3 | NA | TGCGCCAGCAGCCAAGGGGTAGATACGCAGTATTTT | CASSQGVDTQYF
TRBJ2-1 | NA | TRBV7-8 | TRBD1 | TGTGCCAGCAGCTCCCGGGACAGGGGAGCGGGGGAGCAGTTCTTC | CASSSRDRGAGEQFF
TRBJ2-3 | NA | TRBV5-5 | NA | TGTGCCAGCAGCTTTACCTCAGATACGCAGTATTTT | CASSFTSDTQYF
TRBJ2-5 | NA | TRBV18 | NA | TGTGCCAGCTCAGTGTCCGGGAAGGAGACCCAGTACTTC | CASSVSGKETQYF
TRBJ2-3 | once | TRBV2 | TRBD2 | TGTGCCAGCAGTGATACTAGCGAACTAGATACGCAGTATTTT | CASSDTSELDTQYF
TRBJ2-7 | NA | TRBV28 | TRBD2 | TGTGCCAGCAGTTCGCTAGCGGGAGGGCTCGACGAGCAGTACTTC | CASSSLAGGLDEQYF
TRBJ2-7 | NA | TRBV5-8 | NA | TGTGCCAGCAGCTTGGTGTCGGGGGACGAGCAGTACTTC | CASSLVSGDEQYF
TRBJ2-7 | NA | TRBV28 | TRBD1 | TGTGCCAGCAGTTCTTCAGGGGGCAACACCTACGAGCAGTACTTC | CASSSSGGNTYEQYF
TRBJ2-5 | NA | TRBV7-2 | NA | TGTGCCAGCAGCTTATCTAGATGGCGGGAGACCCAGTACTTC | CASSLSRWRETQYF
TRBJ1-2 | NA | TRBV30 | NA | TGTGCCTGGAGGAAACAGTGGGGCTACACCTTC | CAWRKQWGYTF
TRBJ1-1 | NA | TRBV13 | TRBD1 | TGTGCCAGCAGCTTAGGGACAGGGCAGAACACTGAAGCTTTCTTT | CASSLGTGQNTEAFF
TRBJ1-1 | few | TRBV7-7 | NA | TGTGCTAGCAGCTTAGGAGAGAACACTGAAGCTTTCTTT | CASSLGENTEAFF
TRBJ2-7 | NA | TRBV6-5 | TRBD1 | TGTGCCATCGGACAGGGGGCGGGCGAGCAGTACTTC | CAIGQGAGEQYF
TRBJ1-1 | NA | TRBV10-3 | TRBD1 | TGTGCCATCATGGACAGGGTGGAGGACACTGAAGCTTTCTTT | CAIMDRVEDTEAFF
TRBJ2-7 | once | TRBV5-8 | TRBD2 | TGTGCCAGCAGCACGCCGGGACGGGGGGACTTC | CASSTPGRGDF
TRBJ1-3 | NA | TRBV15 | NA | TGTGCCACCAACAATTTAGGAAACACCATATATTTT | CATNNLGNTIYF
TRBJ2-7 | NA | TRBV11-2 | NA | TGTGCCAGCAGCCCTCTAGGTTCCTACGAGCAGTACTTC | CASSPLGSYEQYF
TRBJ1-1 | NA | TRBV7-6 | NA | TGTGCCAGCAGCTTAGTATCGGCTAACACTGAAGCTTTCTTT | CASSLVSANTEAFF
TRBJ2-1 | once | TRBV7-9 | TRBD2 | TGTGCCAGCAGCCCACGCAGCGGGAGGGCAGAGAATGAGCAGTTCTTC | CASSPRSGRAENEQFF
TRBJ2-1 | NA | TRBV7-9 | TRBD2 | TGTGCCAGCAGCTTGCAAAGCGGGAGAAGGAATGAGCAGTTCTTC | CASSLQSGRRNEQFF
TRBJ2-6 | NA | TRBV18 | NA | TGTGCCAGCTCGCGCGACAGCGTCTCTGGGGCCAACGTCCTGACTTTC | CASSRDSVSGANVLTF
TRBJ1-2 | once | TRBV5-1 | NA | TGCGCCAGCAGCTTGTCTGGACAGACGGTTAACTATGGCTACACCTTC | CASSLSGQTVNYGYTF